The 3 T cell receptor beta chains reported below all come from one sample, sequenced in a study of vaccination and CD4 T cells after COVID-19. Researchers used the Oncomine TCR Beta short-read assay to sequence DNA from cultured CD4+ T cells. TCRdb re-derived calls from the PCR reads in MiXCR, one entry per CDR3 protein. The sample has 13,000 to 15,000 distinct CDR3 sequences; approximately 60% are singletons. These receptors' antigens are unknown. Treatment meaning: roughly 10-day PBMC culture with coronavirus spike peptide pools or control peptides (ViraFEST assay). The specimen sequenced was CD4+ T cells from blood, cultured in vitro. All receptors derive from a human donor who had recovered from COVID-19.

The chain employs TRBV7-2 and TRBJ2-3, with D perhaps matching TRBD1 (5 bases). Trimming pared 5 bases from V and 4 bases from J, leaving 10 bases between. This CDR3 has 13 amino acids. Germline CDR1 is SGHTA and CDR2 is FQGNSA. CDR3 nucleotide sequence: TGTGCCAGCAGCACAGGAGCCGCAGATACGCAGTATTTT. Translation gives CASSTGAADTQYF.

This clonotype has just a few counts. The CDR3 is CASSGQGASYGYTF. CDR3 DNA sequence: TGTGCCAGCAGTGGACAGGGGGCGAGCTATGGCTACACCTTC. The chain joins TRBV2 to TRBJ1-2; 10 bases align to TRBD1. Germline-derived CDR1 and CDR2 are SNHLY and FYNNEI. The CDR3 runs to 14 residues. Trimming cost V 4 bases and J 4 bases; bases outside gene matches: 3. Complete variable domain (other parts from reference TRBV2 and TRBJ1-2): EPEVTQTPSHQVTQMGQEVILRCVPISNHLYFYWYRQILGQKVEFLVSFYNNEISEKSEIFDDQFSVERPDGSNFTLKIRSTKLEDSAMYFCASSGQGASYGYTFGSGTRLTVV.

This chain links TRBV28 with TRBJ1-5, with TRBD1 identical over 8 bases. V lost 3 bases, J lost 7 bases, and 8 bases stayed unmatched. The CDR3 runs 15 residues. Germline loops: CDR1 MDHEN, CDR2 SYDVKM. The CDR3: CASSFSRAGGQPQHF. Written as DNA, the CDR3 is TGTGCCAGCAGTTTTTCCCGGGCAGGGGGCCAGCCCCAGCATTTT. Full variable domain (missing parts from reference TRBV28 and TRBJ1-5): DVKVTQSSRYLVKRTGEKVFLECVQDMDHENMFWYRQDPGLGLRLIYFSYDVKMKEKGDIPEGYSVSREKKERFSLILESASTNQTSMYLCASSFSRAGGQPQHFGDGTRLSIL.